The rows below give T cell receptor beta chains drawn from one sample of a study of PD-1 blockade in classical Hodgkin lymphoma. Data came from immunoSEQ multiplex PCR; TCRdb stores just in-frame clones and leaves some out. The table shows over 80,000 clones, with around four fifths occurring only once. The sequencing used peripheral blood mononuclear cells (PBMCs), collected before the fourth cycle of nivolumab. All receptors come from a human donor with classical Hodgkin lymphoma. Each CDR3 is given with its conserved first and last residue. The D gene is left open where the match is weak. The size field is filled for only some rows; it gives once, few, many or a size class.

NA,TRBJ2-7,NA,TRBV13,TGTGCCAGCAGCTTCGGCAGAGCCTACGAGCAGTACTTC,CASSFGRAYEQYF
NA,TRBJ2-5,NA,TRBV5-1,TGCGCCAGCAGCTGGGGACCAGAAGAGACCCAGTACTTC,CASSWGPEETQYF
NA,TRBJ1-1,NA,TRBV19,TGTGCCAGTACTCCGGGACTCGCACACACAGAAGCTTTCTTT,CASTPGLAHTEAFF
TRBD2,TRBJ2-2,NA,TRBV7-9,TGTGCCAGCAGCCCCCGAGCGGGGGCGAACACCGGGGAGCTGTTTTTT,CASSPRAGANTGELFF
NA,TRBJ2-1,NA,TRBV25-1,TGTGCCAGCAGTGAAGTTGGCAGTTACAATGAGCAGTTCTTC,CASSEVGSYNEQFF
TRBD2,TRBJ2-1,NA,TRBV4-1,TGCGCCAGCAGCCACCTAGGGAGGGTGGTTCGGAATGAGCAGTTCTTC,CASSHLGRVVRNEQFF
NA,TRBJ2-1,few,TRBV2,TGTGCCAGCAATGTGGGGGGGCAGGGTGAGCAGTTCTTC,CASNVGGQGEQFF
TRBD1,TRBJ2-3,NA,TRBV19,TGTGCCAGTAGTACTTCCCACTTGGACAGGGGTACGCAGTATTTT,CASSTSHLDRGTQYF
TRBD1,TRBJ1-2,NA,TRBV6-5,TGTGCCAGCAGTTACTCGCCGGGACAGGCCCGAGGCTACACCTTC,CASSYSPGQARGYTF
TRBD2,TRBJ2-7,NA,TRBV4-2,TGTGCCAGCAGCCAAGACGTAGCGGGGGGCCCTCTGAGCGAGCAGTACTTC,CASSQDVAGGPLSEQYF
TRBD1,TRBJ2-7,once,TRBV19,TGTGCCAGTAGTATAGACTTACCGGGACAGTACCCCTACGAGCAGTACTTC,CASSIDLPGQYPYEQYF
TRBD1,TRBJ1-1,NA,TRBV30,TGTGCCTGGAGTGTGGACAGGGGGGTAGGCGGCGCTTTCTTT,CAWSVDRGVGGAFF
TRBD1,TRBJ2-2,NA,TRBV6-6,TGTGCCAGCAGTAATGACAGGGGAGCTAACACCGGGGAGCTGTTTTTT,CASSNDRGANTGELFF
NA,TRBJ2-3,once,TRBV7-9,TGTGCCAGCAGCTCCCGGGGGGCCAGCGCAGATACGCAGTATTTT,CASSSRGASADTQYF
TRBD2,TRBJ2-3,NA,TRBV9,TGTGCCAGCAGCGTAGCCGGGGGGGGCCTCACAGATACGCAGTATTTT,CASSVAGGGLTDTQYF
NA,TRBJ2-3,once,TRBV6-6,TGTGCCAGCAGTTTGGGCCTTAACGCGGATACGCAGTATTTT,CASSLGLNADTQYF
NA,TRBJ2-4,few,TRBV7-2,TGTGCCAGCAGCTTCGTCAGTGCCAAAAACATTCAGTACTTC,CASSFVSAKNIQYF
NA,TRBJ1-2,NA,TRBV5-1,TGCGCCAGCAGCTCACCCAGCCGCTCTAACTATGGCTACACCTTC,CASSSPSRSNYGYTF
NA,TRBJ2-3,once,TRBV7-2,TGTGCCAGCAGCTTTCCCAACTCAGATACGCAGTATTTT,CASSFPNSDTQYF
NA,TRBJ1-1,once,TRBV18,TGTGCCAGCTCACAGGCCCAGAGTAACACTGAAGCTTTCTTT,CASSQAQSNTEAFF
TRBD2,TRBJ2-3,NA,TRBV27,TGTGCCAGCAGACCCAGCGGGACCCTCACAGATACGCAGTATTTT,CASRPSGTLTDTQYF
TRBD1,TRBJ2-2,NA,TRBV7-2,TGTGCCAGCAGCTTAGGGTTAGGACAGGGGGCGCGGGCCGGGGAGCTGTTTTTT,CASSLGLGQGARAGELFF
TRBD2,TRBJ2-7,NA,TRBV4-1,TGCGCCAGCAGCCAAGAGGGGGGGGAGGGATTGCTCTACGAGCAGTACTTC,CASSQEGGEGLLYEQYF
TRBD2,TRBJ2-1,NA,TRBV18,TGTGCCAGCTCACCAGGGCTAGCGGGATGGGGGAATGAGCAGTTCTTC,CASSPGLAGWGNEQFF
NA,TRBJ2-7,NA,TRBV7-2,TGTGCCAGCAGCTTGGGGAGGGGGTTCTCCTACGAGCAGTACTTC,CASSLGRGFSYEQYF
NA,TRBJ1-4,NA,TRBV5-6,TGTGCCAGCAGCTCCAGATTCGACGGAAATGAAAAACTGTTTTTT,CASSSRFDGNEKLFF
NA,TRBJ1-4,NA,TRBV10-3,TGTGCCACCAGACCCCGGGGTTATGCAACTAATGAAAAACTGTTTTTT,CATRPRGYATNEKLFF
NA,TRBJ1-2,NA,TRBV2,TGTGCCGGCGACAGTTCTTTCAACTATGGCTACACCTTC,CAGDSSFNYGYTF
NA,TRBJ2-1,NA,TRBV5-1,TGCGCCAGCAGCTTGCCAGCCAATGAGCAGTTCTTC,CASSLPANEQFF
TRBD1,TRBJ1-1,NA,TRBV5-1,TGCGCCAGCAGCCCGACAGGGGGTACTTGGACTGAAGCTTTCTTT,CASSPTGGTWTEAFF
NA,TRBJ2-5,once,TRBV28,TGTGCCAGCAGTGAACAAGAGACCCAGTACTTC,CASSEQETQYF
NA,TRBJ2-7,NA,TRBV4-1,TGCGCCAGCAGCCAGGTGGGTCCCCCAGCGTCCTACGAGCAGTACTTC,CASSQVGPPASYEQYF
NA,TRBJ2-2,NA,TRBV28,TGTGCCAGCAGCCTCAGGGGGAGGGCTACCGGGGAGCTGTTTTTT,CASSLRGRATGELFF
NA,TRBJ2-3,NA,TRBV29-1,TGCAGCGCAGTGCCCCGGGGCAGCGGCACAGATACGCAGTATTTT,CSAVPRGSGTDTQYF
NA,TRBJ2-5,NA,TRBV29-1,TGCAGCGTTTACACTAGCTCGGCAGAAAAAAAAGAGACCCAGTACTTC,CSVYTSSAEKKETQYF
NA,TRBJ1-6,NA,TRBV10-3,TGTGCCATCAGTGAGACGGGGACCTATAATTCACCCCTCCACTTT,CAISETGTYNSPLHF
TRBD1,TRBJ1-1,NA,TRBV6-5,TGTGCCAGCAGTTCTCGACAGGGGCGAGCTTTCTTT,CASSSRQGRAFF
NA,TRBJ2-5,NA,TRBV11-1,TGTGCCAGCAGCTTGATGTGGGGGACTGTCCAAGAGACCCAGTACTTC,CASSLMWGTVQETQYF
NA,TRBJ1-6,NA,TRBV16,TGTGCCAGCAGCCAGATGGGGGGCGTCGATAATTCACCCCTCCACTTT,CASSQMGGVDNSPLHF
NA,TRBJ1-1,NA,TRBV14,TGTGCCAGCAGCCAATTGGCCACTGAAGCTTTCTTT,CASSQLATEAFF